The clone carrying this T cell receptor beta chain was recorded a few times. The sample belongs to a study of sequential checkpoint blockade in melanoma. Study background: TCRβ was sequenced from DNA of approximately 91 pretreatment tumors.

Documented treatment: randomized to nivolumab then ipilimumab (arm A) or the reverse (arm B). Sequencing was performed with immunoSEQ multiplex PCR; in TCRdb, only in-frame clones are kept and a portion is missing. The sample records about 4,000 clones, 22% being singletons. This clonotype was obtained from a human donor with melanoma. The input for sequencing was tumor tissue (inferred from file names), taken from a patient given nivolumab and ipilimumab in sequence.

CDR3 region: CASSPRLSSGNTIYF. The DNA of the CDR3 is TGTGCCAGCAGCCCAAGACTGAGCTCTGGAAACACCATATATTTT. The rearrangement joins TRBV9 to TRBJ1-3; D ambiguous. The CDR3 spans 15 residues. Germline V gene lookup returns CDR1 SGDLS and CDR2 YYNGEE. The ends were cut back, 4 bases at V and 0 bases at J, with 11 bases in the middle. The variable domain in full, completed from reference TRBV9 and TRBJ1-3, reads DSGVTQTPKHLITATGQRVTLRCSPRSGDLSVYWYQQSLDQGLQFLIQYYNGEERAKGNILERFSAQQFPDLHSELNLSSLELGDSALYFCASSPRLSSGNTIYFGEGSWLTVV.